These 16 T cell receptor beta chains came from one sample sequenced in a study of blood T cells in healthy people across ages. Then a second PCR, running about 6 to 12 cycles, was carried out with a sample-barcoded 5' primer and a J-beta primer mix. Each CDR3 protein gets one entry after TCRdb re-called the 5' RACE reads with MiXCR. The table records 1.4 million to 1.5 million distinct CDR3 sequences, 42% of them present only once. Material: blood. Every receptor here comes from a woman younger than 35 in good health.

This rearrangement joins TRBV7-2 to TRBJ2-1; 8 bases line up with TRBD2. The CDR3 covers 14 residues. V shed 6 bases, J shed 15 bases, and the junction held 16 bases outside the gene matches. Germline V lookup: CDR1 SGHTA, CDR2 FQGNSA. CDR3 in DNA: TGTGCCAGCAGACCTGCCCGGCAGCGGGGGCACTTGTTCTTC. This encodes CASRPARQRGHLFF.

This chain connects TRBV10-3 to TRBJ2-1; the match to TRBD1 covers 10 bases. After removal of 3 bases from V and 9 bases from J, the junction contained 11 bases not matched to a gene. CDR3 length equals 16 residues. Germline values: CDR1 ENHRY, CDR2 SYGVKD. The CDR3 DNA is TGTGCCATCAGTGATCCCGGGACAGGGGTCTCGGGTGAGCAGTTCTTC. Its translation is CAISDPGTGVSGEQFF.

The V gene is TRBV5-1, the J gene TRBJ1-1, with 10 bases fitting TRBD1. V dropped 4 bases and J dropped 11; count of bases not matched to a gene: 11. Germline CDR1 SGHRS, CDR2 YFSETQ. This CDR3 has 14 amino acids. This chain's CDR3 is CASSHGSDRGFAFF. DNA for the CDR3: TGCGCCAGCAGCCACGGATCGGACAGGGGGTTCGCTTTCTTT.

This chain uses TRBV6-5 with TRBJ2-1; D could derive from TRBD1 or TRBD2 (5 bases each). CDR1 and CDR2 from the germline V gene are MNHEY and SVGAGI. The CDR3 is made up of 15 amino acids. Trimming left V 4 bases short and J 8 bases short, with 18 bases between. CDR3: CASSSGLAVGDEQFF. The CDR3, as DNA: TGTGCCAGCAGTTCAGGGCTAGCCGTGGGGGATGAGCAGTTCTTC.

As regards this clonotype: The junction departs from germline at one end; a sequencing error may be responsible. V usage is TRBV12-3 or TRBV12-4 and J usage is TRBJ1-4, with unresolved D. The CDR3 loop spans 16 amino acids. CDR3 sequence (DNA): TGTGTCAGCATCCGAGGAGGGAGAATAACTAATGAAAAACTGTTTTTT. Its protein product is CVSIRGGRITNEKLFF.

The gene calls are TRBV7-2 and TRBJ1-5; 7 nucleotides align to TRBD1. The CDR3 extends over 13 amino acids. After removal of 8 bases from V and 6 bases from J, the junction contained 7 bases not matched to a gene. The germline CDR1 and CDR2 sequences are SGHTA and FQGNSA. The CDR3 reads CASSYRGSQPQHF. As DNA, the CDR3 is TGTGCCAGCTCTTACAGGGGCAGTCAGCCCCAGCATTTT.

This clonotype was observed a handful of times. The chain employs TRBV5-6 and TRBJ1-5, with D perhaps TRBD1 (5 bases). CDR3 length: 15 amino acids. CDR1 and CDR2 (germline): SGHDT, YYEEEE. V lost 6 bases and J lost 3, with 16 bases in between. CDR3 amino acids: CASTLRGANNQPQHF. The CDR3 coding sequence is TGTGCCAGCACCCTTCGAGGGGCGAACAATCAGCCCCAGCATTTT. Together with reference TRBV5-6 and TRBJ1-5, the CDR3 gives the full variable domain: DAGVTQSPTHLIKTRGQQVTLRCSPKSGHDTVSWYQQALGQGPQFIFQYYEEEERQRGNFPDRFSGHQFPNYSSELNVNALLLGDSALYLCASTLRGANNQPQHFGDGTRLSIL.

About this clonotype itself: A much larger clone is a single base away; this may be a read error. No DNA is shown, since the ends of the CDR3 on it are uncertain; the CDR3 is the one TCRdb lists. The V call is TRBV10-3, the J call TRBJ1-2; the table's TRBD1 call for D was not verified on the DNA. Germline values: CDR1 ENHRY, CDR2 SYGVKD. Ends included, the CDR3 has 15 residues. This CDR3 reads CAITSRDRLFFGCTF.

This clonotype was picked up a small number of times. The chain carries TRBV4-1 and TRBJ2-1, with a tentative D call TRBD2 (5 bases). CDR3 length: 15 amino acids. CDR1 is MGHRA and CDR2 is YSYEKL in the germline V gene. Trimming cost V 1 base and J 10 bases, with 17 bases left between them. Here the CDR3 DNA reads TGCGCCAGCAGCCAAGGGGCGACTAAGAGCGCGGAGCAGTTCTTC. Translation: CASSQGATKSAEQFF.

The chain has TRBV20-1 and TRBJ2-7, with 10 bases identical to TRBD1. CDR1 is DFQATT and CDR2 is SNEGSKA in the germline V gene (reference sequence). The CDR3 has 15 amino acids. The junction had 9 bases not matched to a gene; V was cut back by 4 bases and J by 3 bases. The CDR3 region is CSANDRGRDGYEQYF. The CDR3 DNA sequence: TGCAGTGCTAATGACAGGGGGCGCGATGGCTACGAGCAGTACTTC.

The rearrangement joins TRBV5-6 to TRBJ2-2; TRBD2 matches at 7 bases. Trimming at V came to 4 bases and at J to 4 bases, leaving 7 bases not matched to a gene. Germline V lookup: CDR1 SGHDT, CDR2 YYEEEE. CDR3 size: 15 residues. CDR3 loop: CASSQVGGITGELFF. The CDR3 nucleotides read TGTGCCAGCAGCCAGGTGGGAGGGATCACCGGGGAGCTGTTTTTT.

The V and J genes are TRBV12-3 or TRBV12-4 and TRBJ2-3, with D uncertain. The V end lost 8 bases, the J end lost 1 base, and 13 bases lay between the germline ends. This CDR3 has 14 residues. As DNA, the CDR3 is TGTGCCAGCGGTGATTATCGTGGCACAGATACGCAGTATTTT. It encodes CASGDYRGTDTQYF.

V is TRBV7-2 and J is TRBJ1-4; 7 nucleotides align to TRBD1. Germline CDR1 is SGHTA and CDR2 is FQGNSA. The length of the CDR3 is 15 residues. V was clipped by 4 bases and J by 8 bases; unmatched bases: 10. CDR3 loop: CASSSGQVDLEKLFF. CDR3 nucleotide sequence: TGTGCCAGCAGCTCCGGACAGGTCGATTTGGAAAAACTGTTTTTT.

The V gene is TRBV6-1, the J gene TRBJ2-7; tentatively, D is TRBD1 (6 bases). The germline CDR1 and CDR2 sequences are MNHNS and SASEGT. Trimming took 8 bases from V and 2 from J, leaving 13 bases between them. The CDR3 runs to 13 residues. The chain's CDR3 is CASGNRVTYEQYF. Here the CDR3 DNA reads TGTGCCAGCGGAAACAGGGTTACCTACGAGCAGTACTTC.

The rearrangement uses TRBV6-5 and TRBJ2-5; D might be TRBD1 or TRBD2, each matching 5 bases. V was cut by 2 bases and J by 5 bases, with 12 bases left in between. The CDR3 extends over 14 amino acids. CDR1 MNHEY and CDR2 SVGAGI come from the germline V gene. This CDR3 is CASSYARGAETQYF. The CDR3 nucleotides are TGTGCCAGCAGTTACGCGAGGGGAGCGGAGACCCAGTACTTC.

This clonotype was detected a few times. V usage is TRBV7-9 and J usage is TRBJ1-6; TRBD1 might be the D (5 bases). Germline V gene sequence: CDR1 SEHNR, CDR2 FQNEAQ (reference sequence). The V gene lost 5 bases and the J gene lost 7 bases, with 9 bases spanning the gap. This CDR3 spans 13 amino acids. This CDR3 reads CASSAGGNSPLHF. CDR3 nucleotide sequence: TGTGCCAGCAGCGCCGGGGGGAATTCACCCCTCCACTTT.